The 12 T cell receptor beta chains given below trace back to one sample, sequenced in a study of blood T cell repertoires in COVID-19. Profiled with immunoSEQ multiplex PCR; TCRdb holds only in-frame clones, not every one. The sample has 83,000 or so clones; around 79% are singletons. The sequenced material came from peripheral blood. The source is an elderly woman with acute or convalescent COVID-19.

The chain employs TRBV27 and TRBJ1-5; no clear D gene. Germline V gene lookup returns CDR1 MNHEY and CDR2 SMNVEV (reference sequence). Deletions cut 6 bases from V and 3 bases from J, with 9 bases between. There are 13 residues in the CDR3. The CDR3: CASSQIFNQPQHF. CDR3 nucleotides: TGTGCCAGCAGCCAGATCTTCAATCAGCCCCAGCATTTT.

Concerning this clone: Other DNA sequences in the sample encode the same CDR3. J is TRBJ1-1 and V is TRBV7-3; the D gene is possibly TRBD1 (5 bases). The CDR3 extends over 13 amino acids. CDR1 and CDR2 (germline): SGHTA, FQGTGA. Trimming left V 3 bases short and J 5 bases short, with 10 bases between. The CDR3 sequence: CASSFSGNTEAFF. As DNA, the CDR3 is TGTGCCAGCAGCTTTTCAGGGAATACTGAAGCTTTCTTT. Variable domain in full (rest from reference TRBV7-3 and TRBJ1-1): GAGVSQTPSNKVTEKGKYVELRCDPISGHTALYWYRQSLGQGPEFLIYFQGTGAADDSGLPNDRFFAVRPEGSVSTLKIQRTERGDSAVYLCASSFSGNTEAFFGQGTRLTVV.

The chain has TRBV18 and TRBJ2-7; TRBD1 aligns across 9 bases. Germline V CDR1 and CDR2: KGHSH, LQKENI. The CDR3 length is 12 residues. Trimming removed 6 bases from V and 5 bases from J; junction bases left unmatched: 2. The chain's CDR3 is CASSWTGDEQYF. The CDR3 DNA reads TGTGCCAGCTCCTGGACAGGGGACGAGCAGTACTTC.

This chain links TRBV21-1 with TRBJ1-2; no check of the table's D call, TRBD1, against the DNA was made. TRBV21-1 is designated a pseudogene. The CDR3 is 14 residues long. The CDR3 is CASTITGTEDGYTF. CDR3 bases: TGTGCCAGCACCATTACCGGGACAGAGGATGGCTACACCTTC.

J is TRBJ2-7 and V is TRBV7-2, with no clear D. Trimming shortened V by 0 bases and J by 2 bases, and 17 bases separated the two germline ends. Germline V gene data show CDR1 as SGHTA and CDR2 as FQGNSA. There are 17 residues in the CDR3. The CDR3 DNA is TGTGCCAGCAGCTTAGCCGAACCCACGCGAAGAGCCTACGAGCAGTACTTC. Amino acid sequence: CASSLAEPTRRAYEQYF.

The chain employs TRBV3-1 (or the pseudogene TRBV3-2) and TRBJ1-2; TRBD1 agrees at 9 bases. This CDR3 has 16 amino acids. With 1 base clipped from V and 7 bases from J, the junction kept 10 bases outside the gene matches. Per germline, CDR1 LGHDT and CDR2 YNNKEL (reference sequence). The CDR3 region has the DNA TGTGCCAGCAGCCAAGGGAGTGCGCGACAGGGGGGTGGCTACACCTTC. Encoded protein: CASSQGSARQGGGYTF.

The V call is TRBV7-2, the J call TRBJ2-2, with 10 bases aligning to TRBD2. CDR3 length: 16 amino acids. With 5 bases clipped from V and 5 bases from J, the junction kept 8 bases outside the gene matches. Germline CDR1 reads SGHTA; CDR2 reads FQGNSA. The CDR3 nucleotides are TGTGCCAGCAGCAAACCGGGACTAGCGCCGACCGGGGAGCTGTTTTTT. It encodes CASSKPGLAPTGELFF.

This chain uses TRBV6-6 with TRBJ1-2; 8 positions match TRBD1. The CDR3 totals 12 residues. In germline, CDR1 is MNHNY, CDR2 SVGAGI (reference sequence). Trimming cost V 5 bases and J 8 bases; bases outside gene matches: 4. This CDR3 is CASSPTGEGYTF. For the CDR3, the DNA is TGTGCCAGCAGTCCGACAGGGGAAGGCTACACCTTC.

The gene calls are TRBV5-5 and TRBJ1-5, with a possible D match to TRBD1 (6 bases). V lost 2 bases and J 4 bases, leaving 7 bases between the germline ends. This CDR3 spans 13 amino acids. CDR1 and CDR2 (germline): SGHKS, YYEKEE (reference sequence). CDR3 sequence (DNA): TGTGCCAGCAGCTTACAGGGTAATCAGCCCCAGCATTTT. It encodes CASSLQGNQPQHF.

CDR3: CASSSRWGPETQYF. The DNA for the CDR3 is TGTGCCAGCAGCTCGAGATGGGGGCCGGAGACCCAGTACTTC. V is TRBV7-9 and J is TRBJ2-5; the D gene is possibly TRBD1 (6 bases). V gave up 4 bases and J gave up 5 bases, with 14 bases separating them. There are 14 residues in the CDR3. Germline CDR1 and CDR2: SEHNR and FQNEAQ (reference sequence).

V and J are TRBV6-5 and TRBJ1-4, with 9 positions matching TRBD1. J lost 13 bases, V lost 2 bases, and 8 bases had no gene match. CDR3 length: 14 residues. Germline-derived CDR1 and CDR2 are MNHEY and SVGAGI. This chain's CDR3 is CASSYGTGSMLLFF. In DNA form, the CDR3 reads TGTGCCAGCAGTTACGGGACAGGGTCGATGTTACTGTTTTTT.

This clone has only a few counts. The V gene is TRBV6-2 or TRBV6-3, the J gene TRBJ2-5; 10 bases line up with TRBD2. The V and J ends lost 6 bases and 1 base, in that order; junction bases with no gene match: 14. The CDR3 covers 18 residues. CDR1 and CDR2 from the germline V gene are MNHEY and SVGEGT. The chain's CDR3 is CASSQNTQREGRQETQYF. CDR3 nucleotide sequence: TGTGCCAGCAGCCAGAACACGCAGCGGGAGGGCCGCCAAGAGACCCAGTACTTC.